A selection of T cell receptor beta chains follows, all from one sample in a study of high-grade serous ovarian cancer treatment subgroups. Clones were sequenced by immunoSEQ multiplex PCR, and TCRdb holds only the in-frame ones, with some missing. The table includes roughly 5,000 clones, roughly 65% detected once. The sequenced sample consisted of tumor tissue. All receptors come from a human donor with high-grade serous ovarian cancer. The CDR3 runs from the conserved cysteine through the conserved F or W. D genes are given only for firm matches. Only some rows state a clone size, as once, few, many or a class for expanded clones.

D	J	size	V	length	DNA	CDR3
.	TRBJ1-2	.	TRBV11-2	16	TGTGCCAGCAGCTTAGATAATGGACTCGGTTGGTATGGCTACACCTTC	CASSLDNGLGWYGYTF
TRBD2	TRBJ2-3	.	TRBV27	15	TGTGCCAGCAGTTTCGGGCTAGCGGGAGAAAATACGCAGTATTTT	CASSFGLAGENTQYF
.	TRBJ2-3	.	TRBV30	14	TGTGCCTGGACCTTCTCCTACCACACAGATACGCAGTATTTT	CAWTFSYHTDTQYF
.	TRBJ2-1	.	TRBV9	13	TGTGCCAGCAGCATCGACTCCTACAATGAGCAGTTCTTC	CASSIDSYNEQFF
.	TRBJ2-1	.	TRBV27	12	TGTGCCAGCAGTTTACTGGACGGGGAGCAGTTCTTC	CASSLLDGEQFF
.	TRBJ1-6	.	TRBV27	17	TGTGCCAGCAGTTTTACCCCCCGGAGCTCCTATAATTCACCCCTCCACTTT	CASSFTPRSSYNSPLHF
TRBD2	TRBJ2-7	.	TRBV7-9	15	TGTGCCAGCAGCTTGCTTAGCGGGAGTCTAGGCGAGCAGTACTTC	CASSLLSGSLGEQYF
TRBD1	TRBJ1-6	.	TRBV6-1	14	TGTGCCAGCAGTGAGACAGGGGGCGATCGACCCCTCCACTTT	CASSETGGDRPLHF
.	TRBJ2-5	.	TRBV6-1	15	TGTGCCAGCAGTCCGGGACTCCAACTTCAAGAGACCCAGTACTTC	CASSPGLQLQETQYF
.	TRBJ1-1	.	TRBV5-3	12	TGTGCCAGAAGCTTAGGGGGCACTGAAGCTTTCTTT	CARSLGGTEAFF
.	TRBJ1-1	.	TRBV5-4	15	TGTGCCAGCAGCTTTGGGTCTCGGATTCAGACTGAAGCTTTCTTT	CASSFGSRIQTEAFF
TRBD2	TRBJ2-3	.	TRBV30	15	TGTGCCTGGAGTTACACCAGCGGGAGGGCAGATACGCAGTATTTT	CAWSYTSGRADTQYF
TRBD1	TRBJ2-7	.	TRBV11-1	16	TGTGCCAGCAGCCAATTGGACAGGGGGCTCTCCTACGAGCAGTACTTC	CASSQLDRGLSYEQYF
.	TRBJ1-6	.	TRBV7-2	15	TGTGCCAGCAGCTCCGCGGGGCAGGGTAATTCACCCCTCCACTTT	CASSSAGQGNSPLHF
TRBD2	TRBJ2-1	once	TRBV18	15	TGTGCCAGCTCCCCAGCACTAGCGGGAGTATATGAGCAGTTCTTC	CASSPALAGVYEQFF
TRBD1	TRBJ2-3	few	TRBV6-9	16	TGTGCCAGCAGTTATCGGACAGGGGGCCCCCGGGATACGCAGTATTTT	CASSYRTGGPRDTQYF
.	TRBJ2-7	.	TRBV11-2	15	TGTGCCAGCAGCTTGGGGCTCCACAGCTCCTACGAGCAGTACTTC	CASSLGLHSSYEQYF
.	TRBJ2-1	once	TRBV11-1	16	TGTGCCAGCAGCTTGGGCGGCGGGGCCTCCTACAATGAGCAGTTCTTC	CASSLGGGASYNEQFF
.	TRBJ2-3	.	TRBV5-4	15	TGTGCGAGCAGGCTGCGGGATGGGTTCACAGATACGCAGTATTTT	CASRLRDGFTDTQYF
.	TRBJ2-3	.	TRBV7-2	13	TGTGCCAGCACCCTTCTAAGCGGGGATACGCAGTATTTT	CASTLLSGDTQYF
.	TRBJ1-1	.	TRBV5-1	13	TGCGCCAGCAGCTGGGACCTGAACACTGAAGCTTTCTTT	CASSWDLNTEAFF
.	TRBJ1-1	few	TRBV19	14	TGTGCCAGTAGTAACGGGGGCTTGGGAACTGAAGCTTTCTTT	CASSNGGLGTEAFF
.	TRBJ2-3	.	TRBV15	14	TGTGCCACCAGCGAGAAGCCGACCACAGATACGCAGTATTTT	CATSEKPTTDTQYF
TRBD1	TRBJ2-2	.	TRBV2	14	TGTGCCAGCTCCGGGACAGGGAACACCGGGGAGCTGTTTTTT	CASSGTGNTGELFF
.	TRBJ2-4	.	TRBV7-9	13	TGTGCCAGCAGCTTAGGTCTCGGGGCCGCACGGTACTTC	CASSLGLGAARYF
TRBD1	TRBJ1-3	.	TRBV19	13	TGTGCCAGTAGTATAGATCTAGTATTGGGACAGTATTTT	CASSIDLVLGQYF
.	TRBJ1-5	.	TRBV28	15	TGTGCCAGCAGTTTCGGCCTATATAGCAATCAGCCCCAGCATTTT	CASSFGLYSNQPQHF
TRBD1	TRBJ2-7	.	TRBV28	16	TGTGCCAGCAGGTCCGATGGGGACAGGGGTAGGGGCGAGCAGTACTTC	CASRSDGDRGRGEQYF
TRBD1	TRBJ2-2	.	TRBV11-3	15	TGTGCCAGCAGCTCCGACAGGGGTTACACCGGGGAGCTGTTTTTT	CASSSDRGYTGELFF
.	TRBJ1-1	.	TRBV5-4	12	TGTGCCAGCAGCTCACACAAATTGGAAGCTTTCTTT	CASSSHKLEAFF
.	TRBJ2-7	.	TRBV10-3	16	TGTGCCATCAGTGGATTGGGTAGGGAAAGACGATACGAGCAGTACTTC	CAISGLGRERRYEQYF
TRBD2	TRBJ2-1	.	TRBV27	16	TGTGCCAGCAGTCCGTCCGGGACTAGCTCCTACAATGAGCAGTTCTTC	CASSPSGTSSYNEQFF
.	TRBJ2-5	few	TRBV10-3	12	TGTGCCATCAGTTCTGAACGGGAGACCCAGTACTTC	CAISSERETQYF
TRBD2	TRBJ2-1	.	TRBV4-3	16	TGCGCCAGCAGCCAAGATTTCACTAGCGGATACAATGAGCAGTTCTTC	CASSQDFTSGYNEQFF
TRBD2	TRBJ2-5	few	TRBV7-9	16	TGTGCCAGCAGCTTAACTAGCGGGAGGGCCCCAGAGACCCAGTACTTC	CASSLTSGRAPETQYF
TRBD1	TRBJ2-2	.	TRBV6-1	16	TGTGCCAGCAGTGACTGGGGACAGATACGAACCGGGGAGCTGTTTTTT	CASSDWGQIRTGELFF
.	TRBJ2-5	.	TRBV9	16	TGTGCCAGCAGCGGTTCCCCTACCATCCTCCAAGAGACCCAGTACTTC	CASSGSPTILQETQYF
TRBD1	TRBJ1-4	.	TRBV6-1	17	TGTGCCAGCAGTGAAGCGGAAGCCACAGGGGCGGATGAAAAACTGTTTTTT	CASSEAEATGADEKLFF
.	TRBJ2-6	few	TRBV29-1	18	TGCAGCGTTATCCTCCCTTTCGGATCTAGCTCTGGGGCCAACGTCCTGACTTTC	CSVILPFGSSSGANVLTF
.	TRBJ2-1	.	TRBV7-2	13	TGTGCCAGCAGCCGGGGATTATACAATGAGCAGTTCTTC	CASSRGLYNEQFF
.	TRBJ2-3	once	TRBV5-1	15	TGCGCCAGCTCCCCACCGGCAGGGAGCACAGATACGCAGTATTTT	CASSPPAGSTDTQYF
TRBD1	TRBJ1-2	few	TRBV7-8	14	TGTGCCAGCAGCCGAACACAGGGGAACTATGGCTACACCTTC	CASSRTQGNYGYTF
.	TRBJ1-2	.	TRBV11-2	17	TGTGCCAGCAGCTTAGCCACATCCCCGTCTGTCCGGAGTGGCTACACCTTC	CASSLATSPSVRSGYTF
.	TRBJ2-1	.	TRBV6-1	14	TGTGCCAGCAGCGACTACGGACAGTACAATGAGCAGTTCTTC	CASSDYGQYNEQFF
.	TRBJ1-1	.	TRBV5-1	13	TGCGCCAGCAACCTCCCAGGGAGCACTGAAGCTTTCTTT	CASNLPGSTEAFF
.	TRBJ1-1	.	TRBV10-3	16	TGTGCCATCAGTTTGAGGGATTTCGGAATGAACACTGAAGCTTTCTTT	CAISLRDFGMNTEAFF
.	TRBJ1-2	.	TRBV6-4	12	TGTGCCAGCAGTGCAGGGGTCTATGGCTACACCTTC	CASSAGVYGYTF
.	TRBJ2-5	.	TRBV28	14	TGTGCCAGCAGCTGGCAAGGTAAAGAAGAGACCCAGTACTTC	CASSWQGKEETQYF
.	TRBJ2-1	few	TRBV30	13	TGTGCCTGGAGTGTAGGATCAGGCAATGAGCAGTTCTTC	CAWSVGSGNEQFF
.	TRBJ1-1	few	TRBV5-1	15	TGCGCCAGCAGCTTAATCGGTTTCATGAACACTGAAGCTTTCTTT	CASSLIGFMNTEAFF
.	TRBJ1-2	.	TRBV18	13	TGTGCCAGCTCACCACTCGCGGAGGATGGCTACACCTTC	CASSPLAEDGYTF
.	TRBJ2-2	.	TRBV2	14	TGTGCCAGCAGCTCGATACTGAACACCAGGGAGCTGTTTTTT	CASSSILNTRELFF
.	TRBJ2-1	.	TRBV27	15	TGTGCCAGCAGCTTTCTGGGGATTGGGACCAATGAGCAGTTCTTC	CASSFLGIGTNEQFF
.	TRBJ2-7	.	TRBV15	14	TGTGCCACCAGCAGAGATTTCGGGTCCTACGAGCAGTACTTC	CATSRDFGSYEQYF